Listed here is a single T cell receptor (beta chain). Generated by immunoSEQ multiplex PCR, the TCRdb table keeps only in-frame clones and is missing some. The sample carries hundreds of thousands of clones, about 90% recorded once. The sample originates from a study of blood T cell repertoires in COVID-19. V lost 1 base to trimming and J lost 2 bases; unmatched junction nucleotides: 8. Germline lookup yields CDR1 MGHRA and CDR2 YSYEKL. This CDR3 region has 16 residues. The TCR comes from a woman aged 18-35 years who had recovered from COVID-19. The chain has TRBV4-1 and TRBJ2-7, with 7 bases identical to TRBD1. Material: PBMCs or T cells enriched from blood (not recorded which). The CDR3 is CASSQGAGGTAYEQYF. The DNA for the CDR3 is TGCGCCAGCAGCCAAGGGGCAGGGGGAACCGCCTACGAGCAGTACTTC.